A single sample gave rise to the 7 T cell receptor beta chains below, sequenced in a study of Ad26.COV2.S vaccination and SARS-CoV-2 variants. As to treatment: about 20 received Ad26.COV2.S at low or high dose, single or two shots; roughly five received placebo; per-sample allocation not given. Specimens were obtained on day 63 following the first vaccine or placebo injection. This table comes from immunoSEQ multiplex PCR, and its TCRdb copy is limited to in-frame clones, with some not included. In the table there are 300,000 to 400,000 clones, roughly 86% of which are singletons. Here the sequenced sample was peripheral blood, taken in a trial of Ad26.COV2.S vaccine versus placebo. Source of these receptors: a person aged 18-60 years who received the Ad26.COV2.S COVID-19 vaccine or a placebo.

V is TRBV27 and J is TRBJ2-7; D gene unclear. With 5 bases removed from V and 5 bases from J, the gap between germline ends came to 10 bases. The CDR3 sequence is 12 residues long. Per germline, CDR1 MNHEY and CDR2 SMNVEV (reference sequence). The CDR3 region has the DNA TGTGCCAGCAGTGTGGACGGCAACGAGCAGTACTTC. The encoded protein is CASSVDGNEQYF.

The chain couples TRBV9 to TRBJ2-3; no firm D call. The V end lost 0 bases, the J end lost 6 bases, and 11 bases lay between the germline ends. Germline assignment: CDR1 SGDLS and CDR2 YYNGEE. This CDR3 has 14 amino acids. CDR3 region: CASSVVGQIDTQYF. CDR3 in DNA: TGTGCCAGCAGCGTAGTTGGGCAAATTGATACGCAGTATTTT.

The rearrangement links TRBV30 to TRBJ1-6, with no clear D. Trimming took off 1 base at V and 7 bases at J, with 20 bases between the two ends. Germline V gives CDR1 GTSNPN, CDR2 SVGIG (reference sequence). CDR3 length: 17 amino acids. CDR3 amino acids: CAWSAPRGGPTNSPLHF. Written as DNA, the CDR3 is TGTGCCTGGAGTGCTCCCCGTGGAGGGCCCACCAATTCACCCCTCCACTTT.

This chain connects TRBV6-5 to TRBJ1-1; D unclear. V shed 2 bases and J shed 1 base, with 11 bases lying between them. From germline, CDR1 is MNHEY and CDR2 SVGAGI. The CDR3 extends over 15 amino acids. The CDR3 DNA reads TGTGCCAGCAGTTACGCCCCGACATCGAACACTGAAGCTTTCTTT. Translated: CASSYAPTSNTEAFF.

V is TRBV2 and J is TRBJ1-4, with TRBD1 as a possible D gene (6 bases). CDR1 is SNHLY, CDR2 FYNNEI, per germline. V gave up 7 bases and J gave up 7 bases, with 16 bases separating them. This CDR3 comprises 14 residues. CDR3 region: CASTPGHSAEKLFF. The CDR3, as DNA: TGTGCCAGCACCCCGGGACATTCAGCTGAAAAACTGTTTTTT.

The rearrangement joins TRBV2 to TRBJ2-1; 9 nucleotides agree with TRBD2. V dropped 5 bases and J dropped 6; count of bases not matched to a gene: 5. The germline V gene encodes CDR1 SNHLY and CDR2 FYNNEI. This CDR3 region has 14 residues. CDR3: CASSPLAGINEQFF. The CDR3 coding sequence is TGTGCCAGCAGTCCCCTAGCGGGAATCAATGAGCAGTTCTTC.

The chain recombines TRBV6-1 with TRBJ1-2; 7 bases map to TRBD1. This CDR3 region has 13 residues. Germline V lookup: CDR1 MNHNS, CDR2 SASEGT. Trimming at V came to 1 base and at J to 8 bases, leaving 4 bases not matched to a gene. This chain's CDR3 is CASSEGEGAGYTF. The CDR3 DNA reads as TGTGCCAGCAGTGAAGGGGAGGGGGCCGGCTACACCTTC.